The 2 T cell receptor beta chains below were found in one sample sequenced in a study of T cell repertoires in aging, cancer and after chemotherapy. Amplification of TCR beta used genomic DNA extracted from peripheral blood. A mixed TRB-A/B primer pool amplified rearranged TRB by multiplex touch-down PCR. MiXCR, applied by TCRdb to the multiplex PCR reads, yields one record per CDR3 protein. The sample carries approximately 2,000 distinct CDR3 sequences, approximately 33% recorded once. Sequences were obtained from blood. These receptors all come from a human donor with a solid tumor.

J is TRBJ2-2 and V is TRBV30; 7 bases line up with TRBD2. CDR1 and CDR2 (germline): GTSNPN, SVGIG (reference sequence). The CDR3 runs 15 residues. V lost 3 bases and J lost 2; bases outside the gene matches: 6. This chain's CDR3 is CAWRAGGGNTGELFF. In nucleotides, the CDR3 is TGTGCCTGGAGAGCGGGCGGGGGAAACACCGGGGAGCTGTTTTTT.

The V gene is TRBV18, the J gene TRBJ1-3; TRBD1 is a possible D gene (5 bases). The CDR3 has 17 residues. CDR1 and CDR2 from the germline V gene are KGHSH and LQKENI. V was clipped by 2 bases and J by 0 bases, with 14 bases between them. This chain's CDR3 is CASSPNPGRSSGNTIYF. CDR3 nucleotides: TGTGCCAGCTCACCAAACCCGGGACGTAGCTCTGGAAACACCATATATTTT.